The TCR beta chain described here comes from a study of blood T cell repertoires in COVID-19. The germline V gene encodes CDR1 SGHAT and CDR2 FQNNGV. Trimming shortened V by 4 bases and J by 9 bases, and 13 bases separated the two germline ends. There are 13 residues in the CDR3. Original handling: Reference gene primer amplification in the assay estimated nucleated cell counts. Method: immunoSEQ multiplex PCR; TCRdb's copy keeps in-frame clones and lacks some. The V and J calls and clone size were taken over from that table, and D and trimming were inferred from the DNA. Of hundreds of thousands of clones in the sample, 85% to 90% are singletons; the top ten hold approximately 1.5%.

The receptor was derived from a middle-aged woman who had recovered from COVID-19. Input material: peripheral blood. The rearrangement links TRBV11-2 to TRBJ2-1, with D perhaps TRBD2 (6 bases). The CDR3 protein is CASSSRGGAEQFF. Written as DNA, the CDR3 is TGTGCCAGCAGCTCCCGGGGCGGGGCTGAGCAGTTCTTC.